The 32 T cell receptor beta chains in this list originate from one sample, sequenced in a study of identical twins. TCRdb reprocessed the 5' RACE reads via MiXCR and lists one record per CDR3 protein. The data show about 470,000 distinct CDR3 sequences, 20% to 25% seen once. The sample also formed part of further work on T cells expressing NK-cell markers.

Source material: CD4+ T cells sorted from blood. These receptors were taken from a woman younger than 35 in good health.

The V and J genes are TRBV6-1 and TRBJ1-1, with 7 positions matching TRBD1. Germline CDR1 is MNHNS and CDR2 is SASEGT. The CDR3 contains 16 residues. The J segment lost 0 bases and the V segment lost 5 bases, leaving 9 bases of the junction unmatched. CDR3 DNA sequence: TGTGCCAGCAGTCGTAAACCACAGGGGTTGAACACTGAAGCTTTCTTT. Protein sequence: CASSRKPQGLNTEAFF.

This clonotype was detected many times. V usage is TRBV5-1 and J usage is TRBJ2-7, with TRBD2 identical over 9 bases. In germline, CDR1 is SGHRS, CDR2 YFSETQ. CDR3 size: 15 residues. V lost 7 bases, J lost 1 base, and 9 bases stayed unmatched. In nucleotides, the CDR3 is TGCGCCAGCGCGGGAGGGTCGTCCTCTTCCTACGAGCAGTACTTC. It yields the protein CASAGGSSSSYEQYF.

This clonotype was seen many times. The rearrangement joins TRBV2 to TRBJ2-1; the D gene is possibly TRBD2 (6 bases). The V end lost 3 bases, the J end lost 3 bases, and 6 bases lay between the germline ends. Germline V gene data show CDR1 as SNHLY and CDR2 as FYNNEI. CDR3 length equals 13 residues. The CDR3: CASSEGGYNEQFF. Written as DNA, the CDR3 is TGTGCCAGCAGTGAGGGGGGCTACAATGAGCAGTTCTTC.

The V call is TRBV7-8, the J call TRBJ1-6, with a tentative D call TRBD1 (6 bases). V lost 2 bases to trimming and J lost 9 bases, with 14 bases between them. The germline V gene has CDR1 SGHVS and CDR2 FQNEAQ. The CDR3 sequence is 15 residues long. Here the CDR3 DNA reads TGTGCCAGCAGCTTAATCGGCAGGGGCGGTTCACCCCTCCACTTT. Encoded protein: CASSLIGRGGSPLHF.

The CDR3 here is CSGIRGETQYF. The CDR3 region has the DNA TGCAGCGGGATTAGGGGGGAGACCCAGTACTTC. The J gene is TRBJ2-5, the V gene TRBV29-1, with D maybe TRBD1 (6 bases). The germline V and J ends were trimmed by 7 bases and 5 bases, with 11 bases remaining between them. The CDR3 is made up of 11 amino acids. Germline assignment: CDR1 SQVTM and CDR2 ANQGSEA. Looking up the rest from reference TRBV29-1 and TRBJ2-5 gives the full variable domain: SAVISQKPSRDICQRGTSLTIQCQVDSQVTMMFWYRQQPGQSLTLIATANQGSEATYESGFVIDKFPISRPNLTFSTLTVSNMSPEDSSIYLCSGIRGETQYFGPGTRLLVL.

The table lists this clonotype with a few counts. The chain uses TRBV7-3 and TRBJ2-3; D is unresolved. CDR1 is SGHTA and CDR2 is FQGTGA in the germline V gene. The CDR3 runs 16 residues. V lost 5 bases to trimming and J lost 4 bases, with 19 bases between them. The CDR3 nucleotides read TGTGCCAGCAGCCAGACGGAAGGTCCCGCACCAGATACGCAGTATTTT. This encodes CASSQTEGPAPDTQYF.

V is TRBV2 and J is TRBJ2-1; no reliable D call. Trimming removed 1 base at V and 12 bases at J, with 13 bases between. The CDR3 length is 13 residues. The germline CDR1 and CDR2 sequences are SNHLY and FYNNEI. The CDR3 here is CASSEGRDAGQFF. In nucleotides, the CDR3 is TGTGCCAGCAGTGAAGGGAGAGACGCAGGGCAGTTCTTC.

V usage is TRBV3-1 and J usage is TRBJ2-1; 7 positions match TRBD2. V gave up 6 bases and J gave up 6 bases; unmatched junction bases: 8. The CDR3 spans 14 residues. CDR1 and CDR2 (germline): LGHDT, YNNKEL (reference sequence). The CDR3 is CASSLASGANEQFF. The CDR3 DNA reads as TGTGCCAGCAGTCTAGCTAGCGGAGCCAATGAGCAGTTCTTC.

The V and J genes are TRBV12-3 or TRBV12-4 and TRBJ2-2; 15 bases agree with TRBD2. Trimming at V came to 6 bases and at J to 7 bases, leaving 9 bases not matched to a gene. CDR3 length: 17 residues. The DNA of the CDR3 is TGTGCCAGCAGCCGAGGACTAGCGGGGGGGAGGATCGGGGAGCTGTTTTTT. It translates to CASSRGLAGGRIGELFF.

Here the CDR3 DNA reads TGTGCCACCAGCAGAACGACTCGACTAGTGTCTGGCACAGATACGCAGTATTTT. Its protein is CATSRTTRLVSGTDTQYF. The V and J genes are TRBV15 and TRBJ2-3; perhaps TRBD2 as D (6 bases). Deletions cut 2 bases from V and 1 base from J, with 19 bases between. The CDR3 length is 18 residues. Germline assignment: CDR1 LNHNV and CDR2 YYDKDF (reference sequence).

This clonotype was seen only a few times. This chain uses TRBV5-1 with TRBJ2-1; possible D gene TRBD2, 6 bases. The germline V gene encodes CDR1 SGHRS and CDR2 YFSETQ. Deletions cut 0 bases from V and 6 bases from J, with 16 bases between. The CDR3 is 16 residues long. The CDR3 sequence: CASSLAQGLGGNEQFF. In nucleotides, the CDR3 is TGCGCCAGCAGCTTGGCGCAGGGTTTGGGGGGCAATGAGCAGTTCTTC. Variable domain in full (rest from reference TRBV5-1 and TRBJ2-1): KAGVTQTPRYLIKTRGQQVTLSCSPISGHRSVSWYQQTPGQGLQFLFEYFSETQRNKGNFPGRFSGRQFSNSRSEMNVSTLELGDSALYLCASSLAQGLGGNEQFFGPGTRLTVL.

This clonotype was observed a few times. The genes are TRBV20-1 and TRBJ1-1; 8 bases fit TRBD1. The junction had 5 bases not matched to a gene; V was cut back by 3 bases and J by 8 bases. The CDR3 is 12 amino acids. Germline loops: CDR1 DFQATT, CDR2 SNEGSKA (reference sequence). The CDR3 DNA sequence: TGCAGTGCTAGTTCGGACAGGGAAGAAGCTTTCTTT. The encoded protein is CSASSDREEAFF.

V and J are TRBV19 and TRBJ2-4, with 8 bases identical to TRBD1. Germline V lookup: CDR1 LNHDA, CDR2 SQIVND (reference sequence). V lost 3 bases to trimming and J lost 2 bases; unmatched junction nucleotides: 12. CDR3 length: 18 amino acids. The CDR3: CASSMVSGGILSKNIQYF. The CDR3 nucleotides read TGTGCCAGTAGTATGGTTTCAGGGGGCATTCTGTCCAAAAACATTCAGTACTTC.

This clonotype occurred many times. Mismatch with germline at one junction end may stem from a read error. This chain links TRBV20-1 with TRBJ2-2; possibly TRBD1 for D (6 bases). CDR1 DFQATT and CDR2 SNEGSKA come from the germline V gene (reference sequence). The CDR3 totals 13 residues. CDR3 coding DNA: TGTTCGGGGACAAGCGCGAACACCGGGGAGCTGTTTTTT. It yields the protein CSGTSANTGELFF.

Many counts were recorded for this clonotype. V gene TRBV4-3 combines with J gene TRBJ2-2; D ambiguous. V was trimmed by 0 bases and J by 7 bases, leaving 9 bases between them. The CDR3 length is 14 residues. Germline values: CDR1 LGHNA, CDR2 YSLEER. The CDR3 DNA reads as TGCGCCAGCAGCCAAGATCCGGGTTTCGGGGAGCTGTTTTTT. Protein: CASSQDPGFGELFF.

The chain joins TRBV11-3 to TRBJ2-7, with 15 bases lining up with TRBD2. Germline CDR1 reads SGHNT; CDR2 reads YENEEA. The V and J ends lost 5 bases and 4 bases, in that order; junction bases with no gene match: 9. The CDR3 extends over 17 amino acids. The CDR3 region has the DNA TGTGCCAGCAGCCTTCCCGGGACTAGCGGGGGGAGGTACGAGCAGTACTTC. It encodes CASSLPGTSGGRYEQYF.

This clonotype has just a few counts. The chain recombines TRBV20-1 with TRBJ2-7; D gene unclear. V was cut by 2 bases and J by 4 bases, with 12 bases left in between. Germline V gene lookup returns CDR1 DFQATT and CDR2 SNEGSKA (reference sequence). This CDR3 has 13 residues. CDR3 DNA sequence: TGCAGTGCTAGATCGACACTTGGGTACGAGCAGTACTTC. This gives the protein CSARSTLGYEQYF.

This clonotype was picked up one time. The chain uses TRBV27 and TRBJ2-7; 9 bases line up with TRBD2. The CDR3 runs 16 residues. CDR1 is MNHEY, CDR2 SMNVEV, per germline (reference sequence). The junction had 5 bases not matched to a gene; V was cut back by 2 bases and J by 0 bases. In nucleotides, the CDR3 is TGTGCCAGCAGTTTAAGCGGGGGGTCCTCCTCCTACGAGCAGTACTTC. Translating it yields CASSLSGGSSSYEQYF.

This clonotype was observed a handful of times. The chain combines TRBV20-1 with TRBJ2-7, with D unclear. This CDR3 spans 14 amino acids. V lost 6 bases, J lost 2 bases, and 17 bases lay in between. The germline gives CDR1 DFQATT, CDR2 SNEGSKA (reference sequence). In nucleotides, the CDR3 is TGCAGTGCCACACCTCAGGCCAACACCTACGAGCAGTACTTC. Translating gives CSATPQANTYEQYF.

This clonotype was seen a few times. This sequence joins TRBV5-5 and TRBJ2-7; D remains unclear. The V gene's germline CDR1 is SGHKS and CDR2 YYEKEE (reference sequence). The CDR3 length is 13 residues. Trimming pared 0 bases from V and 12 bases from J, leaving 16 bases between. The CDR3 coding sequence is TGTGCCAGCAGCTTGGCCAAAGACCCTAGTGGGTACTTC. This sequence encodes CASSLAKDPSGYF.

This clonotype turned up a few times. V is TRBV12-3 or TRBV12-4 and J is TRBJ1-5; 7 positions agree with TRBD1. CDR3 length: 14 amino acids. The junction had 5 bases not matched to a gene; V was cut back by 6 bases and J by 3 bases. The CDR3 DNA sequence: TGTGCCAGCAGCGCTGACAGGGACAATCAGCCCCAGCATTTT. This translates into CASSADRDNQPQHF.

The CDR3 spells CASSLDSFSTGELFF. Written as DNA, the CDR3 is TGTGCCAGCAGCTTAGACTCTTTTAGCACCGGGGAGCTGTTTTTT. This sequence joins TRBV7-8 and TRBJ2-2; D remains unclear. Per the germline V gene, CDR1 is SGHVS and CDR2 is FQNEAQ. The CDR3 spans 15 residues. Trimming removed 1 base at V and 4 bases at J, with 10 bases between.

The sample holds many counts of this clonotype. J is TRBJ2-5 and V is TRBV29-1; tentatively, D is TRBD2 (5 bases). This CDR3 spans 12 amino acids. Trimming cost V 5 bases and J 5 bases, with 12 bases left between them. Germline V gene data show CDR1 as SQVTM and CDR2 as ANQGSEA. CDR3 in amino acids: CSVLRGLETQYF. In DNA form, the CDR3 reads TGCAGCGTTTTAAGAGGGCTGGAGACCCAGTACTTC.

The rearrangement links TRBV10-3 to TRBJ2-1, with 8 bases fitting TRBD2. V lost 3 bases to trimming and J lost 4 bases; unmatched junction nucleotides: 5. This CDR3 has 15 residues. Germline V gene sequence: CDR1 ENHRY, CDR2 SYGVKD. The CDR3 coding sequence is TGTGCCATCAGTGAAGGCGGGAGGACATACAATGAGCAGTTCTTC. Translation gives CAISEGGRTYNEQFF.

This clonotype is a singleton in its sample. V is TRBV12-3 or TRBV12-4 and J is TRBJ2-1, with D perhaps matching TRBD1 or TRBD2 (5 bases each). The CDR3 spans 14 residues. The V end was cut by 10 bases, the J end by 7 bases, with 20 bases between. The DNA of the CDR3 is TGTGCCACACGTACCGGGACCCTCGGGAATGAGCAGTTCTTC. It is translated as CATRTGTLGNEQFF.

The table lists this clonotype with a few counts. The chain carries TRBV6-1 and TRBJ2-3; no firm D call. CDR3 length: 13 residues. V was pared by 8 bases and J by 4 bases, with 13 bases between. Looked up from germline, CDR1 is MNHNS and CDR2 is SASEGT. The CDR3, as DNA: TGTGCCAGCCGGACCCCAAACCCAGATACGCAGTATTTT. Its protein product is CASRTPNPDTQYF.

This clonotype was seen a handful of times. The chain couples TRBV5-1 to TRBJ1-1, with 7 bases matching TRBD1. The CDR3 totals 16 residues. Germline loops: CDR1 SGHRS, CDR2 YFSETQ. V trimming: 3 bases; J trimming: 0 bases; junction bases outside the gene matches: 8. CDR3 DNA: TGCGCCAGCAGCTCGGCACTGACAGGGCTGAACACTGAAGCTTTCTTT. It yields the protein CASSSALTGLNTEAFF.

CDR3 nucleotide sequence: TGCAGTGCTAGCTCCGACAGGAACACTGAAGCTTTCTTT. Protein product: CSASSDRNTEAFF. The rearrangement uses TRBV20-1 and TRBJ1-1, with D possibly TRBD1 on 5 matching bases. Per the germline V gene, CDR1 is DFQATT and CDR2 is SNEGSKA (reference sequence). The CDR3 has 13 residues. V was pared by 3 bases and J by 1 base, with 9 bases between.

This clonotype was counted between two and nine times. The chain employs TRBV4-1 and TRBJ2-4, with 10 nucleotides matching TRBD1. The V segment lost 2 bases and the J segment 0 bases; nucleotides outside the gene matches: 16. The CDR3 covers 21 residues. Germline lookup yields CDR1 MGHRA and CDR2 YSYEKL. CDR3 coding DNA: TGCGCCAGCAGCCAACGATACCCCGGGACAGGGGTCCGGATAGCCAAAAACATTCAGTACTTC. This codes for CASSQRYPGTGVRIAKNIQYF.

CDR3 nucleotide sequence: TGTGCCAGCATTCACAGCCAATTTTTAAATGAGCAGTTCTTC. Translation gives CASIHSQFLNEQFF. The rearrangement links TRBV2 to TRBJ2-1; no reliable D call. V was shortened by 7 bases and J by 7 bases, with 17 bases between the two germline ends. This CDR3 region has 14 residues. Germline V CDR1 and CDR2: SNHLY, FYNNEI.

This clonotype was seen a few times. The chain joins TRBV7-9 to TRBJ1-5; D remains ambiguous. Germline CDR1 SEHNR, CDR2 FQNEAQ (reference sequence). Trimming took off 5 bases at V and 0 bases at J, with 5 bases between the two ends. This CDR3 comprises 13 residues. This CDR3 reads CASSLHSNQPQHF. The CDR3 coding sequence is TGTGCCAGCAGCCTTCATAGCAATCAGCCCCAGCATTTT.

The chain couples TRBV20-1 to TRBJ2-2, with 8 bases matching TRBD2. V shed 0 bases, J shed 5 bases, and the junction held 11 bases outside the gene matches. Per germline, CDR1 DFQATT and CDR2 SNEGSKA (reference sequence). The CDR3 has 17 residues. This CDR3 reads CSARDPGSGRGTGELFF. Here the CDR3 DNA reads TGCAGTGCTAGAGACCCCGGGAGCGGGAGAGGAACCGGGGAGCTGTTTTTT.